Sequencing of this T cell receptor beta chain was carried out in a study of cytomegalovirus exposure and HLA in healthy donors. General study points: Within a later analysis, the majority of CMV-associated TCR beta chains appeared HLA-restricted. CMV antigen specificity of a few CMV-associated chains was confirmed in vitro.

PCR used 60 Vbeta primers and 13 Jbeta primers. Using immunoSEQ multiplex PCR, the repertoire was profiled, and TCRdb retains in-frame clones only, with some absent. The table records around 140,000 clones, less than 80% of them present only once. Notes on this clone: Its target is unknown.

The sequencing input was PBMCs. The origin of this receptor is a female donor in good health and CMV-seropositive.

The CDR3 DNA is TGTGCCAGTAGTGTACAGGGTGGCTACGAGCAGTACTTC. Its translation is CASSVQGGYEQYF. V gene TRBV19 combines with J gene TRBJ2-7; TRBD1 is a possible D gene (6 bases). Germline V gene lookup returns CDR1 LNHDA and CDR2 SQIVND (reference sequence). CDR3 length: 13 amino acids. V lost 5 bases, J lost 3 bases, and 11 bases lay in between.